This TCR beta chain was identified during a study of cytomegalovirus exposure and HLA in healthy donors. Study-wide background: Across more than 350 genotyped donors, over 70% landed in the Caucasian-associated ancestry cluster. Study-wide results and limits: Later analysis suggested most CMV-associated TCR beta chains were HLA-restricted. A later analysis revealed that TCR association rates differed between HLA loci, peaking at DRB1 and bottoming out at HLA-C. Reportedly, a later analysis found an Asian-associated ancestry cluster had fewer N-insertions than the approximately 700-donor mean.

Both 60 Vbeta primers and 13 Jbeta primers went into the PCR. Profiled with immunoSEQ multiplex PCR; TCRdb holds only in-frame clones, not every one. The data contain 150,000 to 200,000 clones, around 68% of them singletons. As for this clone: Its antigen is unidentified.

Sequencing used PBMCs. This TCR derives from a woman in her forties in good health and CMV-seropositive.

The CDR3 protein is CASSRDRVGTEAFF. The DNA of the CDR3 is TGTGCCAGCAGTAGGGACAGGGTGGGCACTGAAGCTTTCTTT. The rearrangement joins TRBV6-5 to TRBJ1-1; 9 bases line up with TRBD1. CDR1 MNHEY and CDR2 SVGAGI come from the germline V gene. This CDR3 spans 14 amino acids. Losses at the gene ends were 5 bases for V and 4 bases for J; bases not matched to a gene: 5.